This TCR beta chain was observed in a study of CD8 T cells in ankylosing spondylitis. This clonotype has ten or more counts. TCRdb ran MiXCR on the 5' RACE reads and lists one entry per CDR3 protein. The sample has 250,000 to 300,000 distinct CDR3 sequences, 20% seen once. The trim removed 4 bases at V and 7 bases at J, leaving 6 bases unmatched. This CDR3 is built from 14 residues. Germline V gene data show CDR1 as SQVTM and CDR2 as ANQGSEA. The rearrangement joins TRBV29-1 to TRBJ2-3, with TRBD2 matching over 12 bases. This clonotype was obtained from a male donor with ankylosing spondylitis or in good health (not recorded which). Sequencing was done on a sample of blood, either unsorted or a sorted T cell fraction (not recorded which). The CDR3: CSVGLAGVLNTQYF. CDR3 nucleotide sequence: TGCAGCGTTGGACTAGCGGGAGTTTTGAATACGCAGTATTTT.